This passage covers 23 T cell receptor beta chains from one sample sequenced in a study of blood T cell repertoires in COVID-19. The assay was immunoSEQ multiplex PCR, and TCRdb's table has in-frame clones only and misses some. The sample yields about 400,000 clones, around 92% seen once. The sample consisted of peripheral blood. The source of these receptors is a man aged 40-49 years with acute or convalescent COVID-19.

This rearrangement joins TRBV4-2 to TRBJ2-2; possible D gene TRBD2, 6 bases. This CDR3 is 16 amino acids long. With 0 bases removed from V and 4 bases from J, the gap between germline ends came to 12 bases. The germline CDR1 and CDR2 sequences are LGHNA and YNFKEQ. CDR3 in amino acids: CASSQEFQGGTGELFF. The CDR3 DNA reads TGTGCCAGCAGCCAAGAGTTTCAGGGAGGCACCGGGGAGCTGTTTTTT.

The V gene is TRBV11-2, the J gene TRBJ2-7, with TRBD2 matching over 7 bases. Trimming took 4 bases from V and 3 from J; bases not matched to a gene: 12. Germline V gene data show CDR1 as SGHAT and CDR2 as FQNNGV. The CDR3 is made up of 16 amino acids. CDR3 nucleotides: TGTGCCAGCAGCTCCCCCTCGCGCGGGGGAATCTACGAGCAGTACTTC. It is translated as CASSSPSRGGIYEQYF.

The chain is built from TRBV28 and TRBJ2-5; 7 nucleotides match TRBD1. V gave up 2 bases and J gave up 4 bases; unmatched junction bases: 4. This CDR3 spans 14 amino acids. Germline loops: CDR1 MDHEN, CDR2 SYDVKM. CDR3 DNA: TGTGCCAGCAGTTTAGGACAGGTCGGAGAGACCCAGTACTTC. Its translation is CASSLGQVGETQYF.

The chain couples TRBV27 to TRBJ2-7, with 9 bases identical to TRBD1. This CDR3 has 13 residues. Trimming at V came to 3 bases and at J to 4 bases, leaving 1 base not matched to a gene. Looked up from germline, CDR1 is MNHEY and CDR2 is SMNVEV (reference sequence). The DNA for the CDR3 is TGTGCCAGCAGTTTTGGGACAGGGTACGAGCAGTACTTC. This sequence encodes CASSFGTGYEQYF.

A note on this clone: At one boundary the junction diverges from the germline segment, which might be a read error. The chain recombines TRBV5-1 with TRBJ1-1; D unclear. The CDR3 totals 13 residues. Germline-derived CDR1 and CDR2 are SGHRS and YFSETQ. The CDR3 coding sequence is TGCGCCAGCAGCTTTGGAGGGAACGCTGAAGCTTTCTTT. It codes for CASSFGGNAEAFF. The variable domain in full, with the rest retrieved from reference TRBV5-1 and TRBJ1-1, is KAGVTQTPRYLIKTRGQQVTLSCSPISGHRSVSWYQQTPGQGLQFLFEYFSETQRNKGNFPGRFSGRQFSNSRSEMNVSTLELGDSALYLCASSFGGNAEAFFGQGTRLTVV.

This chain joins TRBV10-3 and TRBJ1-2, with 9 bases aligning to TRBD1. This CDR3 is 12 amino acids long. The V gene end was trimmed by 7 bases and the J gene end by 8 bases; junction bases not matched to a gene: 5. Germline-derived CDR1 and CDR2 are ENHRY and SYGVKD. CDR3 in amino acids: CAINRGRYGYTF. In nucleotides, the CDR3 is TGTGCCATCAACAGGGGGCGGTACGGCTACACCTTC.

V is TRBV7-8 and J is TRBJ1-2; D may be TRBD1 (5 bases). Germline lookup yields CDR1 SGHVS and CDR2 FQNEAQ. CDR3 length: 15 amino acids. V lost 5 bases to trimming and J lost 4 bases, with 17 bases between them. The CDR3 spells CASSQGSGGGYGYTF. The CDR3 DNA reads TGTGCCAGCAGCCAGGGAAGCGGGGGAGGCTATGGCTACACCTTC. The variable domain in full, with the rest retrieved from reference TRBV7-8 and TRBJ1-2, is GAGVSQSPRYKVAKRGQDVALRCDPISGHVSLFWYQQALGQGPEFLTYFQNEAQLDKSGLPSDRFFAERPEGSVSTLKIQRTQQEDSAVYLCASSQGSGGGYGYTFGSGTRLTVV.

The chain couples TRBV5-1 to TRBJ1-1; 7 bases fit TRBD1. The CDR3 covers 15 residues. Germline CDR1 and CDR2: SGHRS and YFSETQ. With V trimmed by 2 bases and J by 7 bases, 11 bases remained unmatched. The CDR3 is CASSLNDRANLEAFF. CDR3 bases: TGCGCCAGCAGCTTAAACGACAGGGCAAACCTTGAAGCTTTCTTT.

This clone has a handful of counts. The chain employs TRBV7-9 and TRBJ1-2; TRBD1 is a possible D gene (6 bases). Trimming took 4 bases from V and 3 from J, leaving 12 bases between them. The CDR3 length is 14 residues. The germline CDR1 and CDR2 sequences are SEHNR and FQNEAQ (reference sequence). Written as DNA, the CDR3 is TGTGCCAGCAGCTCTCGACAGGAGCACTATGGCTACACCTTC. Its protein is CASSSRQEHYGYTF.

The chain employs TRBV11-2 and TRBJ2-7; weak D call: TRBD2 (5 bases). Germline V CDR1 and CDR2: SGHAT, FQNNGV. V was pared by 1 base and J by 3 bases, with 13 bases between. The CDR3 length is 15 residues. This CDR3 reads CASSLGGGQFYEQYF. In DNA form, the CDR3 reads TGTGCCAGCAGCTTAGGCGGCGGGCAGTTCTACGAGCAGTACTTC.

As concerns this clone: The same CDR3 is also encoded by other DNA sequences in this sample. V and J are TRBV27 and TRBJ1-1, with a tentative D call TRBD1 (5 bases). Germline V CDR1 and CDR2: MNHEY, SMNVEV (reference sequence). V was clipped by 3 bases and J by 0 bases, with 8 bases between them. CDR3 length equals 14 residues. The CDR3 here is CASSFGTLNTEAFF. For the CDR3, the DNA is TGTGCCAGCAGTTTCGGGACTCTGAACACTGAAGCTTTCTTT.

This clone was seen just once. The CDR3 DNA reads TGTGCCAGCAGTACGGGAAATCAGCCCCAGCATTTT. Its protein is CASSTGNQPQHF. The chain links TRBV28 to TRBJ1-5; D is ambiguous. V lost 5 bases and J lost 4, with 6 bases in between. This CDR3 is 12 amino acids long. CDR1 is MDHEN and CDR2 is SYDVKM in the germline V gene.

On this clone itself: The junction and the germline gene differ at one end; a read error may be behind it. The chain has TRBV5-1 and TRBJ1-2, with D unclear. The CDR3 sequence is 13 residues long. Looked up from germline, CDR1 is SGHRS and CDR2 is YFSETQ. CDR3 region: CASSLDRLYGYTF. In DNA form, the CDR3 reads TGCGCCAGCAGTTTGGACCGGTTGTATGGCTACACCTTC.

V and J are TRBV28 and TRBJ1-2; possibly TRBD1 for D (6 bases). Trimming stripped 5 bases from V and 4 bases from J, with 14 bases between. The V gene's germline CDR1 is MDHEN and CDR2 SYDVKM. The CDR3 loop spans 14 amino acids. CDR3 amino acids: CASSPTGTSYGYTF. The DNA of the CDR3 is TGTGCCAGCAGTCCGACCGGGACATCCTATGGCTACACCTTC.

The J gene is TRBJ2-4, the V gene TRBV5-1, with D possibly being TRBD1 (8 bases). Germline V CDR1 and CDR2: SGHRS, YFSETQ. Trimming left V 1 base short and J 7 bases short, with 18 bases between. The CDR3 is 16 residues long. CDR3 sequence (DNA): TGCGCCAGCAGCTTGACAGGGGGGGTATTTACGAACATTCAGTACTTC. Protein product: CASSLTGGVFTNIQYF.

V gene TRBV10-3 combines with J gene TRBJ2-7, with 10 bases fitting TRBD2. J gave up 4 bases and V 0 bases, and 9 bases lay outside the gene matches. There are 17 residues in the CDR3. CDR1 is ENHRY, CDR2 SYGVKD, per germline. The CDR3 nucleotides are TGTGCCATCAGTGAGTCCAGGCTAGCGGGAGTTCAGTACGAGCAGTACTTC. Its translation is CAISESRLAGVQYEQYF.

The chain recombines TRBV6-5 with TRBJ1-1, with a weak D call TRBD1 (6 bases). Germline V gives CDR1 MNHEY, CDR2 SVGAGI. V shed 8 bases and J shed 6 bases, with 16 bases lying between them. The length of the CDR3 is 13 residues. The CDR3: CASEQGTTAEAFF. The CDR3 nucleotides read TGTGCCAGCGAACAGGGTACTACGGCTGAAGCTTTCTTT.

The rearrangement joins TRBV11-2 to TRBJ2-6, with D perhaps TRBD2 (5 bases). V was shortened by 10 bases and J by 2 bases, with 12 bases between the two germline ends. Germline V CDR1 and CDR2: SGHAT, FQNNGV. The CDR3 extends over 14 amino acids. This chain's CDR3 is CATAFGAGANVLTF. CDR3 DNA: TGTGCCACCGCTTTCGGGGCTGGGGCCAACGTCCTGACTTTC.

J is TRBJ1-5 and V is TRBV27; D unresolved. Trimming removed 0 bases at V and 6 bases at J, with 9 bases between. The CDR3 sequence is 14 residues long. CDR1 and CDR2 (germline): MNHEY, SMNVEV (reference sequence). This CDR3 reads CASSLSGVGQPQHF. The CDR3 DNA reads TGTGCCAGCAGTTTATCCGGGGTCGGTCAGCCCCAGCATTTT.

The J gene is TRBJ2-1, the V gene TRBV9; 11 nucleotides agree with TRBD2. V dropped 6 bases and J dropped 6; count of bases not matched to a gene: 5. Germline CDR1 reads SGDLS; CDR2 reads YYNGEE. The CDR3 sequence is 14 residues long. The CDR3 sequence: CASTAGLAANEQFF. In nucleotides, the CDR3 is TGTGCCAGCACCGCGGGACTAGCGGCCAATGAGCAGTTCTTC.

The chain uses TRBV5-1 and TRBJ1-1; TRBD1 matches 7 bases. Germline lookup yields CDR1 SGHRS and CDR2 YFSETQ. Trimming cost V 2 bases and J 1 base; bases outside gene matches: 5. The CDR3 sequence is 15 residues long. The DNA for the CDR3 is TGCGCCAGCAGCTTTTACAGGGGTGGGAACACTGAAGCTTTCTTT. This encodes CASSFYRGGNTEAFF. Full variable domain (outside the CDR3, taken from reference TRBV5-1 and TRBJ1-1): KAGVTQTPRYLIKTRGQQVTLSCSPISGHRSVSWYQQTPGQGLQFLFEYFSETQRNKGNFPGRFSGRQFSNSRSEMNVSTLELGDSALYLCASSFYRGGNTEAFFGQGTRLTVV.

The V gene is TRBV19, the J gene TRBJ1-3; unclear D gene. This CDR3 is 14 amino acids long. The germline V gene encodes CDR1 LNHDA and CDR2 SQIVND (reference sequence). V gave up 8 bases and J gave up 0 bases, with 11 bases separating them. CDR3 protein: CASSETSSGNTIYF. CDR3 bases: TGTGCCAGTTCCGAGACAAGCTCTGGAAACACCATATATTTT.

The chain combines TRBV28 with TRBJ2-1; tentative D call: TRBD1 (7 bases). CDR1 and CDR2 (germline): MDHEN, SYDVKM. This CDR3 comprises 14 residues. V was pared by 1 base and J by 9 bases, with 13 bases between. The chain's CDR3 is CASSLLEGAGEQFF. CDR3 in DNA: TGTGCCAGCAGTTTATTGGAGGGGGCCGGTGAGCAGTTCTTC.